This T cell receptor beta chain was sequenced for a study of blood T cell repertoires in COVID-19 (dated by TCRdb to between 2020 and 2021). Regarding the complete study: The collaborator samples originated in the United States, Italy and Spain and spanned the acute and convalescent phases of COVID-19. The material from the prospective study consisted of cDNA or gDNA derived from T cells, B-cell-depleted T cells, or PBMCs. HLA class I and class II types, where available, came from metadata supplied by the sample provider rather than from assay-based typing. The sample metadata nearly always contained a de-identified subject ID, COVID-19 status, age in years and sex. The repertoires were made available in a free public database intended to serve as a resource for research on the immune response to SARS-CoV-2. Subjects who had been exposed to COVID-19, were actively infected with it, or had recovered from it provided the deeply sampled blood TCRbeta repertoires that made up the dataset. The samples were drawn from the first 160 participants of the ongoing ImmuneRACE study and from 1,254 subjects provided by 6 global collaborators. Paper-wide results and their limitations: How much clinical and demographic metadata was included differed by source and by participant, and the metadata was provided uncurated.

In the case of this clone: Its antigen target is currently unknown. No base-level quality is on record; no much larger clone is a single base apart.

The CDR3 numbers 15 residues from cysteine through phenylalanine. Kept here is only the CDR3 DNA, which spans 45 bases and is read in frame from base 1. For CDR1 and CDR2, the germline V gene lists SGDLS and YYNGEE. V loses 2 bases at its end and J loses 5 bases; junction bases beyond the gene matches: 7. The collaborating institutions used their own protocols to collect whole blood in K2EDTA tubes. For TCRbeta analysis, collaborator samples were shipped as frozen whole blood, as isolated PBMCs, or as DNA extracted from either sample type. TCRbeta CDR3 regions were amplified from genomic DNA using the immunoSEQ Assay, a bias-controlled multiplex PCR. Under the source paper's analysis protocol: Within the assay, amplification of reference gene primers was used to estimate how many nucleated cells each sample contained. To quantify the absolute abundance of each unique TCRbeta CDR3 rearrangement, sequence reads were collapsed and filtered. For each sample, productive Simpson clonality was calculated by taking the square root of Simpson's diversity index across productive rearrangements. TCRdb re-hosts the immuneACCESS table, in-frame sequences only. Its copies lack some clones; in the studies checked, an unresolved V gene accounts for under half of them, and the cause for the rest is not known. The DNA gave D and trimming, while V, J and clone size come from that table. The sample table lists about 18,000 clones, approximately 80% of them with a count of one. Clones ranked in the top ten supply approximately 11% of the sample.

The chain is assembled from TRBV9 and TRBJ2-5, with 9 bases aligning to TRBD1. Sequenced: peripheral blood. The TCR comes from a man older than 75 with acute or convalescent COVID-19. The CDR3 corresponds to CASSVGQGLGETQYF. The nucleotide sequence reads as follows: TGTGCCAGCAGCGTCGGACAGGGGCTGGGGGAGACCCAGTACTTC.